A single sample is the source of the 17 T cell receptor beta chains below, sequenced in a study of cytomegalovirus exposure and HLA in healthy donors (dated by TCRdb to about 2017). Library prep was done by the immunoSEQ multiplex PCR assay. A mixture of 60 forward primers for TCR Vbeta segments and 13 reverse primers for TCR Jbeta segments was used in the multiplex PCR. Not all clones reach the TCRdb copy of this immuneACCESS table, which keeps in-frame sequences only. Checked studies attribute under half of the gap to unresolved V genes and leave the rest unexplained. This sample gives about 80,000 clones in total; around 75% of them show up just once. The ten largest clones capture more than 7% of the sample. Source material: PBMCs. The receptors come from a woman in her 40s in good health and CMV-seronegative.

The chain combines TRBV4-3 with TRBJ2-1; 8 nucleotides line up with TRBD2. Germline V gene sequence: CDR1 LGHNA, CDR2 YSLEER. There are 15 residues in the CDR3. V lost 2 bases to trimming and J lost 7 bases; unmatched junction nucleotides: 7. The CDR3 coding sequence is TGCGCCAGCAGCCAACCCGGGACTAGGTCGAATGAGCAGTTCTTC. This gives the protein CASSQPGTRSNEQFF.

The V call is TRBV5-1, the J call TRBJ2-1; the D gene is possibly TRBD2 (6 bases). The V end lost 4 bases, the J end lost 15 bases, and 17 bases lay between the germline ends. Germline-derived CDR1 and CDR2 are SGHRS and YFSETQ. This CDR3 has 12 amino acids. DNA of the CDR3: TGCGCCAGCAGCCCGGATTCGGGGGTGAGGTTCTTC. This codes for CASSPDSGVRFF.

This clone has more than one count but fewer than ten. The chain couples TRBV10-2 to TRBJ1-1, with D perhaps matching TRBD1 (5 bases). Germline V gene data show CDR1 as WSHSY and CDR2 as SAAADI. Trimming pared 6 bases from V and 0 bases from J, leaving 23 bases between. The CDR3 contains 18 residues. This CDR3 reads CASRVYLGSGGMNTEAFF. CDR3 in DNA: TGCGCCAGCAGGGTTTACCTAGGGTCCGGGGGGATGAACACTGAAGCTTTCTTT.

The CDR3 DNA follows: TGTGCCAGCAGTCGATGGACAGGGGAAGAGACCCAGTACTTC. As protein: CASSRWTGEETQYF. The V gene is TRBV27, the J gene TRBJ2-5; 9 positions agree with TRBD1. This CDR3 spans 14 amino acids. The V segment lost 5 bases and the J segment 3 bases; nucleotides outside the gene matches: 4. Germline V CDR1 and CDR2: MNHEY, SMNVEV (reference sequence).

Here the CDR3 reads CASSGTTGNYEQYF. As DNA, the CDR3 is TGCGCCAGCAGCGGAACAACAGGGAACTACGAGCAGTACTTC. The chain links TRBV5-1 to TRBJ2-7; D possibly corresponds to TRBD1 (6 bases). The V and J ends lost 4 bases and 3 bases respectively, with 14 bases between them. Germline CDR1 SGHRS, CDR2 YFSETQ. The CDR3 has 14 amino acids.

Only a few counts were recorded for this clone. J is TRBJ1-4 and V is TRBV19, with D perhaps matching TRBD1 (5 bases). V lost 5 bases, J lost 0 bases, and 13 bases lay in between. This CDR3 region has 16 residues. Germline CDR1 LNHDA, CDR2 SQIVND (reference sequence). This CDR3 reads CASSSTGRATNEKLFF. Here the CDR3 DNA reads TGTGCCAGTAGTTCCACAGGCAGAGCAACTAATGAAAAACTGTTTTTT.

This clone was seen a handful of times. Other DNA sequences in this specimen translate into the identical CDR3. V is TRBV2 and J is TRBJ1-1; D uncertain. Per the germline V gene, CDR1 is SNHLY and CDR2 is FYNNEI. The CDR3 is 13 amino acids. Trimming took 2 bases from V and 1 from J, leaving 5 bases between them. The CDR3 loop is CASSESPNTEAFF. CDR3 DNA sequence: TGTGCCAGCAGTGAATCTCCGAACACTGAAGCTTTCTTT. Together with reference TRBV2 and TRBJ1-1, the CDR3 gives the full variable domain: EPEVTQTPSHQVTQMGQEVILRCVPISNHLYFYWYRQILGQKVEFLVSFYNNEISEKSEIFDDQFSVERPDGSNFTLKIRSTKLEDSAMYFCASSESPNTEAFFGQGTRLTVV.

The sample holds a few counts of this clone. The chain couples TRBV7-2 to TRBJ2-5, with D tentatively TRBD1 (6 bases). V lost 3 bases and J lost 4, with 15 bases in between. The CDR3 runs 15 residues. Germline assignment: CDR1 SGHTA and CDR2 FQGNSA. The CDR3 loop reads CASSFLTGNGETQYF. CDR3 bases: TGTGCCAGCAGCTTTTTGACAGGAAATGGAGAGACCCAGTACTTC. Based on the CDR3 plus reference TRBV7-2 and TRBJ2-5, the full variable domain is GAGVSQSPSNKVTEKGKDVELRCDPISGHTALYWYRQSLGQGLEFLIYFQGNSAPDKSGLPSDRFSAERTGGSVSTLTIQRTQQEDSAVYLCASSFLTGNGETQYFGPGTRLLVL.

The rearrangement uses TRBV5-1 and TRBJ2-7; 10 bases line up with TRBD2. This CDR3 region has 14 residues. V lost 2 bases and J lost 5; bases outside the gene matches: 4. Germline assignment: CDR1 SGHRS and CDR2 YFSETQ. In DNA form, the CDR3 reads TGCGCCAGCAGCTTCTCCCTAGCGGGAGACGAGCAGTACTTC. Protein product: CASSFSLAGDEQYF.

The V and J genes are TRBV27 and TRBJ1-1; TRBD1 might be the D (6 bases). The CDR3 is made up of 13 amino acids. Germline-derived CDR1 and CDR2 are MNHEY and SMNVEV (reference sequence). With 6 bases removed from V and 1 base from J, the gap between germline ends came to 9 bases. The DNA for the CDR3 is TGTGCCAGCAGAAAAGGGGGGAACACTGAAGCTTTCTTT. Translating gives CASRKGGNTEAFF.

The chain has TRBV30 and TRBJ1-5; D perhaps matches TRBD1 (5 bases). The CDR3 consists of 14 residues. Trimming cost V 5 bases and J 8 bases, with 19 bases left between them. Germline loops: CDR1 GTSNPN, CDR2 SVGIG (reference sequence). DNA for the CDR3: TGTGCCTGGGGCCTAAAAGGGGCCGCGGAGCCCCAGCATTTT. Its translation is CAWGLKGAAEPQHF.

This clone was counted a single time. The CDR3 sequence is CASIKPGPKEAFF. The CDR3 DNA sequence: TGTGCCAGCATCAAACCAGGGCCTAAGGAAGCTTTCTTT. V usage is TRBV28 and J usage is TRBJ1-1; D might be TRBD1 (5 bases). The CDR3 is made up of 13 amino acids. Germline CDR1 MDHEN, CDR2 SYDVKM. Trimming shortened V by 7 bases and J by 8 bases, and 17 bases separated the two germline ends.

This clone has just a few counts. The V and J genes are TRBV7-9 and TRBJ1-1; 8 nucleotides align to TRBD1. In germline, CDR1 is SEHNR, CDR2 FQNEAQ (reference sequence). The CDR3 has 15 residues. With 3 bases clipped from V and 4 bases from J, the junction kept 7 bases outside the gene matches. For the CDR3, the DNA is TGTGCCAGCAGCTTGTCAGGGGGCAGGGCCACTGAAGCTTTCTTT. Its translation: CASSLSGGRATEAFF.

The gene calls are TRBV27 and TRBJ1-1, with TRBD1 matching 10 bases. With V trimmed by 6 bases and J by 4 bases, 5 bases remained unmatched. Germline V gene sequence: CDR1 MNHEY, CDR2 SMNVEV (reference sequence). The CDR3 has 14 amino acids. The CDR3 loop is CASRRQGAGTEAFF. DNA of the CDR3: TGTGCCAGCAGACGACAGGGGGCAGGCACTGAAGCTTTCTTT.

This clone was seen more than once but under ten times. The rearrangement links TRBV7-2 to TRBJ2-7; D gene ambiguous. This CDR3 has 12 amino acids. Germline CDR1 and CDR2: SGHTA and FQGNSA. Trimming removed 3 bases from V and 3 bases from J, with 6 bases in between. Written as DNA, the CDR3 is TGTGCCAGCAGCTTCTACGGCTACGAGCAGTACTTC. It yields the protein CASSFYGYEQYF.

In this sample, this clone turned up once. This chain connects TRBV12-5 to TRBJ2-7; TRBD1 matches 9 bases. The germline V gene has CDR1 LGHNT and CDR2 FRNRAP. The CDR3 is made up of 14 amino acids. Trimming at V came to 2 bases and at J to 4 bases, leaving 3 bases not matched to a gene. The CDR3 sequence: CASGLTGGLYEQYF. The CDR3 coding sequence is TGTGCTAGTGGTTTGACAGGGGGCTTATACGAGCAGTACTTC. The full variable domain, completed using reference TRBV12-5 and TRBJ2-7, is DARVTQTPRHKVTEMGQEVTMRCQPILGHNTVFWYRQTMMQGLELLAYFRNRAPLDDSGMPKDRFSAEMPDATLATLKIQPSEPRDSAVYFCASGLTGGLYEQYFGPGTRLTVT.

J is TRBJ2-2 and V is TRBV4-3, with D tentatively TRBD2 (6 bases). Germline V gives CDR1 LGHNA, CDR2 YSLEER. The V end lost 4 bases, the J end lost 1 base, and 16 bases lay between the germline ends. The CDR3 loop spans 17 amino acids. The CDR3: CASSPALLAQNTGELFF. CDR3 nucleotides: TGCGCCAGCAGCCCTGCGCTCCTAGCGCAGAACACCGGGGAGCTGTTTTTT.